This passage covers 30 T cell receptor beta chains from one sample sequenced in a study of T-cell reconstitution after alpha-beta-depleted transplantation in children. Molecular barcoding with unique molecular identifiers was used for the TCRbeta library. TCRdb itself ran the PCR reads through MiXCR, one entry per CDR3 protein. The sample includes fewer than 700,000 distinct CDR3 sequences, 20% to 25% seen only once; the top ten take 11% to 15%. Sequencing used PBMCs, mostly from graft donor cells, obtained 360 days after TCRalphabeta/CD19-depleted stem cell transplant. These receptors all stem from a boy under two years old who had a stem cell transplant for acute myeloid leukemia, so the T cells may come from the graft donor.

There are many counts of this clonotype. The chain employs TRBV29-1 and TRBJ2-1; TRBD2 matches 8 bases. Looked up from germline, CDR1 is SQVTM and CDR2 is ANQGSEA. The CDR3 totals 12 residues. The CDR3 reads CSSGESYNEQFF. The CDR3 DNA is TGCAGTAGCGGGGAGTCTTACAATGAGCAGTTCTTC.

The chain uses TRBV29-1 and TRBJ1-3; D ambiguous. The V end lost 4 bases, the J end lost 2 bases, and 9 bases lay between the germline ends. The CDR3 has 13 amino acids. CDR1 and CDR2 (germline): SQVTM, ANQGSEA. The CDR3 nucleotides are TGCAGCGTTGTCATATCGACTGGAAACACCATATATTTT. Translated: CSVVISTGNTIYF.

The sample holds many counts of this clonotype. V is TRBV4-1 and J is TRBJ2-5, with 8 bases identical to TRBD2. Germline V CDR1 and CDR2: MGHRA, YSYEKL. The CDR3 contains 15 residues. The ends lost 2 bases at V and 5 bases at J; junction bases unmatched: 7. CDR3 bases: TGCGCCAGCAGCCAAACAGGACTAGCCGTGGAGACCCAGTACTTC. Translated: CASSQTGLAVETQYF.

This clonotype has ten or more counts. V gene TRBV12-3 or TRBV12-4 combines with J gene TRBJ2-2, with D possibly matching TRBD2 (5 bases). V lost 3 bases, J lost 4 bases, and 12 bases lay in between. The CDR3 totals 15 residues. CDR3 coding DNA: TGTGCCAGCAGTTTTAATGAGGGTGGCACCGGGGAGCTGTTTTTT. It encodes CASSFNEGGTGELFF.

The CDR3 region is CASSPREGGKTEAFF. The CDR3 DNA reads as TGTGCCAGCTCACCACGGGAGGGGGGCAAAACTGAAGCTTTCTTT. The chain carries TRBV18 and TRBJ1-1; a possible D gene is TRBD1 (6 bases). Deletions cut 1 base from V and 5 bases from J, with 14 bases between. Germline V lookup: CDR1 KGHSH, CDR2 LQKENI. The CDR3 spans 15 residues.

This clonotype was observed many times. The CDR3 loop is CASSSNRGGGTEAFF. CDR3 in DNA: TGTGCCAGCAGCTCAAACAGGGGCGGGGGTACTGAAGCTTTCTTT. The V and J genes are TRBV7-2 and TRBJ1-1; 7 bases are a match to TRBD1. CDR1 and CDR2 from the germline V gene are SGHTA and FQGNSA. J gave up 5 bases and V 4 bases, and 10 bases lay outside the gene matches. The CDR3 contains 15 residues.

This clonotype was detected many times. The chain joins TRBV20-1 to TRBJ2-5; 12 bases are a match to TRBD2. The V gene's germline CDR1 is DFQATT and CDR2 SNEGSKA (reference sequence). V was pared by 6 bases and J by 2 bases, with 7 bases of the junction left unmatched. CDR3 size: 15 residues. In DNA form, the CDR3 reads TGCAGTGCACCGACTAGCGGGGGCCGGCAAGAGACCCAGTACTTC. Residues: CSAPTSGGRQETQYF.

The chain couples TRBV20-1 to TRBJ1-5; D unclear. Trimming stripped 1 base from V and 4 bases from J, with 2 bases between. This CDR3 comprises 11 residues. The germline CDR1 and CDR2 sequences are DFQATT and SNEGSKA (reference sequence). CDR3 sequence reads: CSARVNQPQHF. CDR3 coding DNA: TGCAGTGCTAGAGTTAATCAGCCCCAGCATTTT.

This chain uses TRBV20-1 with TRBJ2-3; TRBD2 matches 8 bases. The CDR3 is made up of 14 amino acids. Germline loops: CDR1 DFQATT, CDR2 SNEGSKA (reference sequence). Here the CDR3 reads CTTGRGAYTDTQYF. CDR3 in DNA: TGCACCACCGGGCGGGGGGCTTACACAGATACGCAGTATTTT.

The chain carries TRBV12-3 or TRBV12-4 and TRBJ2-6, with D tentatively TRBD1 (5 bases). V was shortened by 6 bases and J by 1 base, with 13 bases between the two germline ends. There are 16 residues in the CDR3. CDR3 nucleotide sequence: TGTGCCAGCAGATCAAGATCAGGGTCTGGGGCCAACGTCCTGACTTTC. Translating gives CASRSRSGSGANVLTF.

This clonotype was found many times. This CDR3 is CASSYLRQGNGYTF. CDR3 nucleotides: TGTGCCAGCAGTTACCTCCGACAGGGAAATGGCTACACCTTC. The V and J genes are TRBV6-2 or TRBV6-3 and TRBJ1-2; 7 bases match TRBD1. Per germline, CDR1 MNHEY and CDR2 SVGEGT. With V trimmed by 2 bases and J by 6 bases, 6 bases remained unmatched. The length of the CDR3 is 14 residues.

This clonotype came up many times. The chain uses TRBV18 and TRBJ2-1, with D tentatively TRBD2 (6 bases). With 2 bases removed from V and 7 bases from J, the gap between germline ends came to 15 bases. This CDR3 is 15 amino acids long. Germline CDR1 reads KGHSH; CDR2 reads LQKENI. CDR3 region: CASSPGGHVANEQFF. The CDR3 region has the DNA TGTGCCAGCTCACCAGGAGGGCATGTAGCAAATGAGCAGTTCTTC.

This chain joins TRBV4-2 and TRBJ1-5, with D possibly being TRBD1 (5 bases). The ends were cut back, 1 base at V and 5 bases at J, with 9 bases in the middle. The CDR3 spans 14 residues. Germline CDR1 LGHNA, CDR2 YNFKEQ. CDR3 in amino acids: CASSQGGWYQPQHF. The CDR3 coding sequence is TGTGCCAGCAGCCAAGGGGGGTGGTATCAGCCCCAGCATTTT.

The chain carries TRBV5-6 and TRBJ2-1; D is perhaps TRBD1 (6 bases). The V and J ends lost 3 bases and 10 bases respectively, with 17 bases between them. Per the germline V gene, CDR1 is SGHDT and CDR2 is YYEEEE. CDR3 size: 14 residues. The CDR3 DNA reads as TGTGCCAGCAGCTCTCCCGAACAGGGTTGGGAGCAGTTCTTC. Its translation: CASSSPEQGWEQFF. Looking up the rest from reference TRBV5-6 and TRBJ2-1 gives the full variable domain: DAGVTQSPTHLIKTRGQQVTLRCSPKSGHDTVSWYQQALGQGPQFIFQYYEEEERQRGNFPDRFSGHQFPNYSSELNVNALLLGDSALYLCASSSPEQGWEQFFGPGTRLTVL.

In its sample, this clonotype was seen many times. V usage is TRBV7-9 and J usage is TRBJ2-3; TRBD2 matches 8 bases. The CDR3 sequence is 14 residues long. Germline trimming cut 5 bases from V and 5 bases from J; bases unmatched to any gene: 6. Germline CDR1 is SEHNR and CDR2 is FQNEAQ (reference sequence). CDR3 sequence reads: CASSRRGGGDTQYF. The CDR3 DNA is TGTGCCAGCAGCCGCCGGGGGGGCGGAGATACGCAGTATTTT.

The rearrangement links TRBV7-2 to TRBJ1-4; a weak D match, TRBD1 (5 bases). Germline V lookup: CDR1 SGHTA, CDR2 FQGNSA. The CDR3 is 15 residues long. The V gene lost 1 base and the J gene lost 6 bases, with 12 bases spanning the gap. CDR3 protein: CASSLVVGQDEKLFF. Written as DNA, the CDR3 is TGTGCCAGCAGCTTAGTTGTGGGGCAAGATGAAAAACTGTTTTTT.

This clonotype showed up just once. This rearrangement joins TRBV2 to TRBJ2-2; D remains unclear. Trimming took 6 bases from V and 2 from J, leaving 4 bases between them. The CDR3 contains 12 residues. Germline CDR1 and CDR2: SNHLY and FYNNEI. CDR3 amino acids: CASRDNTGELFF. The CDR3 DNA reads TGTGCCAGCAGGGATAACACCGGGGAGCTGTTTTTT. The entire variable domain, with the rest obtained from reference TRBV2 and TRBJ2-2, is as follows: EPEVTQTPSHQVTQMGQEVILRCVPISNHLYFYWYRQILGQKVEFLVSFYNNEISEKSEIFDDQFSVERPDGSNFTLKIRSTKLEDSAMYFCASRDNTGELFFGEGSRLTVL.

In its sample, this clonotype was seen once. The V gene is TRBV4-3, the J gene TRBJ2-5; D could derive from TRBD1 or TRBD2 (6 bases each). The CDR3 is made up of 19 amino acids. V lost 4 bases and J lost 5, with 29 bases in between. Germline V gene data show CDR1 as LGHNA and CDR2 as YSLEER. In DNA form, the CDR3 reads TGCGCCAGCAGCCTCTTTCGCCTCGACTTGACTCGAGGGGGGGAGACCCAGTACTTC. Translating gives CASSLFRLDLTRGGETQYF.

This clonotype was seen just once. The chain uses TRBV15 and TRBJ2-1; D unresolved. Germline V gene data show CDR1 as LNHNV and CDR2 as YYDKDF (reference sequence). V was cut by 3 bases and J by 4 bases, with 19 bases left in between. The CDR3 sequence is 17 residues long. This CDR3 is CATSSLSPRTGYNEQFF. The DNA of the CDR3 is TGTGCCACCAGCAGTCTCTCTCCCCGAACCGGTTACAATGAGCAGTTCTTC.

The chain employs TRBV4-3 and TRBJ2-3, with 10 bases matching TRBD2. The germline V gene has CDR1 LGHNA and CDR2 YSLEER. J gave up 3 bases and V 0 bases, and 12 bases lay outside the gene matches. The CDR3 has 19 residues. For the CDR3, the DNA is TGCGCCAGCAGCCAAGAAGAGCGGGGGGGCTACCTACCAACAGATACGCAGTATTTT. Protein sequence: CASSQEERGGYLPTDTQYF.

The chain joins TRBV15 to TRBJ2-3, with 7 bases that match TRBD1. V lost 5 bases to trimming and J lost 2 bases; unmatched junction nucleotides: 7. The germline CDR1 and CDR2 sequences are LNHNV and YYDKDF (reference sequence). The CDR3 spans 15 residues. CDR3 amino acids: CATSGGQIYTDTQYF. In DNA form, the CDR3 reads TGTGCCACCAGCGGGGGACAGATTTACACAGATACGCAGTATTTT.

The chain carries TRBV5-1 and TRBJ2-3, with 9 bases that match TRBD1. With 3 bases clipped from V and 6 bases from J, the junction kept 5 bases outside the gene matches. Germline-derived CDR1 and CDR2 are SGHRS and YFSETQ. The CDR3 runs to 14 residues. This CDR3 is CASSSGQGKDTQYF. CDR3 coding DNA: TGCGCCAGCAGCTCAGGACAGGGGAAGGATACGCAGTATTTT.

The rearrangement joins TRBV12-3 or TRBV12-4 to TRBJ2-6, with 13 bases aligning to TRBD2. CDR3 length: 19 amino acids. Losses at the gene ends were 3 bases for V and 0 bases for J; bases not matched to a gene: 5. The DNA of the CDR3 is TGTGCCAGCAGTTTTCCTCGGACTAGCGGGGGCTCTGGGGCCAACGTCCTGACTTTC. This codes for CASSFPRTSGGSGANVLTF.

This clonotype was detected many times. This chain's CDR3 is CSVDESTDTQYF. The CDR3 DNA reads TGCAGCGTTGATGAGTCCACAGATACGCAGTATTTT. This chain uses TRBV29-1 with TRBJ2-3; D ambiguous. Trimming cost V 3 bases and J 2 bases, with 6 bases left between them. The CDR3 spans 12 residues. CDR1 is SQVTM and CDR2 is ANQGSEA in the germline V gene.

This chain uses TRBV20-1 with TRBJ1-1, with TRBD1 matching over 10 bases. Germline V lookup: CDR1 DFQATT, CDR2 SNEGSKA (reference sequence). J lost 8 bases, V lost 7 bases, and 7 bases had no gene match. The CDR3 loop spans 12 amino acids. The chain's CDR3 is CSGPDRGIEAFF. The CDR3 DNA follows: TGCAGTGGCCCGGACAGGGGGATCGAAGCTTTCTTT.

V is TRBV12-3 or TRBV12-4 and J is TRBJ1-5; maybe TRBD1 (6 bases). This CDR3 has 15 amino acids. V was pared by 7 bases and J by 0 bases, with 13 bases between. The CDR3 loop reads CASKWTVPSNQPQHF. CDR3 coding DNA: TGTGCCAGCAAGTGGACAGTCCCTAGCAATCAGCCCCAGCATTTT.

This clonotype was counted ten times or more. The rearrangement joins TRBV20-1 to TRBJ2-1; D remains unclear. The CDR3 covers 15 residues. The V gene's germline CDR1 is DFQATT and CDR2 SNEGSKA (reference sequence). V was pared by 0 bases and J by 0 bases, with 9 bases between. The CDR3, as DNA: TGCAGTGCTAGAGATCCGGGTAGCTCCTACAATGAGCAGTTCTTC. Protein sequence: CSARDPGSSYNEQFF.

This chain uses TRBV28 with TRBJ1-2, with 8 bases matching TRBD1. The CDR3 sequence is 15 residues long. Losses at the gene ends were 4 bases for V and 3 bases for J; bases not matched to a gene: 7. The germline CDR1 and CDR2 sequences are MDHEN and SYDVKM. The CDR3 DNA reads as TGTGCCAGCAGTTCAGCCGGGACAGGATACTATGGCTACACCTTC. This codes for CASSSAGTGYYGYTF.

There are many counts of this clonotype. The gene calls are TRBV28 and TRBJ2-7; perhaps TRBD2 as D (5 bases). The CDR3 loop spans 15 amino acids. Germline lookup yields CDR1 MDHEN and CDR2 SYDVKM. The germline V and J ends were trimmed by 2 bases and 1 base, with 12 bases remaining between them. CDR3 DNA sequence: TGTGCCAGCAGTTTAAAAGGCGGACTGTCCTACGAGCAGTACGTC. This encodes CASSLKGGLSYEQYV.

This clonotype has only a few counts. The chain is built from TRBV6-1 and TRBJ2-2, with D possibly TRBD1 on 5 matching bases. Germline V gene sequence: CDR1 MNHNS, CDR2 SASEGT. V lost 10 bases and J 0 bases, leaving 15 bases between the germline ends. This CDR3 spans 15 amino acids. The DNA of the CDR3 is TGTGCCACCCCGCTGACAGAACCGAACACCGGGGAGCTGTTTTTT. Translated, it gives CATPLTEPNTGELFF.